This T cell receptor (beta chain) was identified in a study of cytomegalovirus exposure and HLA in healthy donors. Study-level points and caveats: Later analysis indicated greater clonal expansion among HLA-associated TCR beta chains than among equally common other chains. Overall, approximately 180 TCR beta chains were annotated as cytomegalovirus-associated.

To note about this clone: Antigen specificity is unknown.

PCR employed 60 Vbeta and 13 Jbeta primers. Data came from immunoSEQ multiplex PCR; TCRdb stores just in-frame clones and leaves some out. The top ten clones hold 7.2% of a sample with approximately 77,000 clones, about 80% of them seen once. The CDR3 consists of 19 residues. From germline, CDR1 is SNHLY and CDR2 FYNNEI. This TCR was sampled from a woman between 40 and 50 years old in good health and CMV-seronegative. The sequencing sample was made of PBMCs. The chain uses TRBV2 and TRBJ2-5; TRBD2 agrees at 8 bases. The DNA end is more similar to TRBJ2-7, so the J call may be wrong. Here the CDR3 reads CASSPNPLAGRVSSYEQYF. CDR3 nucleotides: TGTGCCAGCAGCCCGAACCCTTTAGCGGGACGGGTTAGCTCCTACGAGCAGTACTTC.